The source of this T cell receptor beta chain is a study of cytotoxic CD8 clonotypes in ibrutinib-treated CLL. Whole-study findings and limits: The study found baseline clonality above age-matched healthy donors, tracking circulating CD8+ T-cell counts. The public clonotypes identified were infrequent and showed contraction or stability on treatment.

This CDR3 comprises 13 residues. Germline values: CDR1 SGDLS, CDR2 YYNGEE. Trimming removed 0 bases from V and 9 bases from J, with 12 bases in between. The method was immunoSEQ multiplex PCR; TCRdb's version includes in-frame clones alone and lacks a portion of them. The sample has about 140,000 clones, around 84% seen once. Remarks on this clone: What it recognizes is unknown.

This chain connects TRBV9 to TRBJ1-1; no definite D call. The sequencing used PBMCs, collected after 36 months of ibrutinib treatment. The receptor comes from a human donor with chronic lymphocytic leukemia. The CDR3 spells CASSVAFRSQAFF. The CDR3 DNA reads as TGTGCCAGCAGCGTAGCTTTCAGGTCCCAAGCTTTCTTT.